The entry that follows covers one T cell receptor beta chain sequence. Its antigen is unknown. CDR3 length: 16 residues. Germline lookup yields CDR1 SGHRS and CDR2 YFSETQ. V lost 7 bases to trimming and J lost 4 bases, with 21 bases between them. This sample is part of a study of OX40 agonist ivuxolimab in advanced cancers. Profiled with immunoSEQ multiplex PCR; TCRdb holds only in-frame clones, not every one. The sample records about 19,000 clones, under 70% being singletons. Study-wide results and limits: Among some nonresponders, normalized T-cell clonal expansion was also low.

V is TRBV5-1 and J is TRBJ2-1, with D possibly TRBD1 on 5 matching bases. This receptor was identified in an adult with an advanced solid tumor such as melanoma, head and neck, liver or kidney cancer. This specimen was CD4+ or CD8+ T cells sorted from blood, taken in a trial of the OX40 agonist ivuxolimab. The CDR3 DNA reads TGCGCCAGCTTCGAGGTAGTAGGGCCAGGGTACAATGAGCAGTTCTTC. Translated, it gives CASFEVVGPGYNEQFF. Supplemented by reference TRBV5-1 and TRBJ2-1, the full variable domain reads KAGVTQTPRYLIKTRGQQVTLSCSPISGHRSVSWYQQTPGQGLQFLFEYFSETQRNKGNFPGRFSGRQFSNSRSEMNVSTLELGDSALYLCASFEVVGPGYNEQFFGPGTRLTVL.